A single sample is the source of the 30 T cell receptor beta chains below, sequenced in a study of blood T cell repertoires in COVID-19. Generated by immunoSEQ multiplex PCR, the TCRdb table keeps only in-frame clones and is missing some. The sample gives about 62,000 clones, 80% to 95% of which show up once; approximately 5.5% is in the top ten. Sequenced: peripheral blood. These receptors came from a human donor in a cohort sampled during active COVID-19.

This chain connects TRBV5-1 to TRBJ1-1; TRBD1 might be the D (5 bases). V lost 1 base and J 6 bases, leaving 19 bases between the germline ends. The V gene's germline CDR1 is SGHRS and CDR2 YFSETQ. The CDR3 is 16 amino acids. The DNA for the CDR3 is TGCGCCAGCAGCTTGAGGGCGGACCAGGGTAAGGCTGAAGCTTTCTTT. Translation: CASSLRADQGKAEAFF.

The chain recombines TRBV5-4 with TRBJ1-2; 8 bases map to TRBD1. The germline gives CDR1 SGHNT, CDR2 YYREEE (reference sequence). V gave up 4 bases and J gave up 1 base; unmatched junction bases: 9. CDR3 length: 16 amino acids. CDR3 loop: CASSLRTGRGNYGYTF. The CDR3 DNA is TGTGCCAGCAGCCTTAGGACAGGGAGGGGTAACTATGGCTACACCTTC.

This sequence joins TRBV5-1 and TRBJ2-6; D not resolved. Deletions cut 1 base from V and 2 bases from J, with 4 bases between. CDR3 length equals 14 residues. The V gene's germline CDR1 is SGHRS and CDR2 YFSETQ. CDR3: CASSLLTGANVLTF. In DNA form, the CDR3 reads TGCGCCAGCAGCTTGCTTACTGGGGCCAACGTCCTGACTTTC.

J is TRBJ2-3 and V is TRBV20-1; D remains unclear. The V and J ends lost 2 bases and 5 bases respectively, with 5 bases between them. Germline CDR1 DFQATT, CDR2 SNEGSKA (reference sequence). The CDR3 has 11 amino acids. In DNA form, the CDR3 reads TGCAGTGCTAGACCCCAAGATACGCAGTATTTT. It yields the protein CSARPQDTQYF.

V and J are TRBV7-2 and TRBJ2-1; D is unclear. The CDR3 is 13 residues long. With 6 bases removed from V and 9 bases from J, the gap between germline ends came to 15 bases. CDR1 SGHTA and CDR2 FQGNSA come from the germline V gene. CDR3 sequence (DNA): TGTGCCAGCAGTCAACTCGTTTCCGGTGAGCAGTTCTTC. Residues: CASSQLVSGEQFF.

This clone was observed a handful of times. This chain joins TRBV19 and TRBJ2-2; no clear D gene. The V end lost 7 bases, the J end lost 4 bases, and 19 bases lay between the germline ends. The CDR3 loop spans 16 amino acids. CDR1 and CDR2 (germline): LNHDA, SQIVND (reference sequence). The CDR3 region has the DNA TGTGCCAGTACCCCGAGGATCGGATCATCCACCGGGGAGCTGTTTTTT. It yields the protein CASTPRIGSSTGELFF.

J is TRBJ2-3 and V is TRBV2; D may be TRBD2 (6 bases). The CDR3 sequence is 16 residues long. Trimming shortened V by 7 bases and J by 0 bases, and 17 bases separated the two germline ends. CDR1 and CDR2 (germline): SNHLY, FYNNEI. CDR3 sequence (DNA): TGTGCCAGCAAAAAGGGAGGTACAGTTAGCACAGATACGCAGTATTTT. This gives the protein CASKKGGTVSTDTQYF.

The genes are TRBV6-4 and TRBJ2-3, with 9 bases lining up with TRBD1. CDR1 MRHNA and CDR2 SNTAGT come from the germline V gene. The ends lost 3 bases at V and 1 base at J; junction bases unmatched: 2. The CDR3 has 15 amino acids. CDR3 in amino acids: CASSEGDRGTDTQYF. In nucleotides, the CDR3 is TGTGCCAGCAGTGAGGGGGACAGGGGCACAGATACGCAGTATTTT.

The CDR3 region has the DNA TGTGCCAGCAGCCCCCGTGGGAGTCATGTCACCTTC. As protein: CASSPRGSHVTF. The rearrangement joins TRBV5-4 to TRBJ1-2; D not certain. The CDR3 has 12 amino acids. Germline V gene data show CDR1 as SGHNT and CDR2 as YYREEE (reference sequence). The V end was cut by 4 bases, the J end by 13 bases, with 17 bases between.

This clone was seen only a few times. The chain links TRBV4-1 to TRBJ2-2; TRBD1 agrees at 7 bases. Germline CDR1 and CDR2: MGHRA and YSYEKL. The CDR3 covers 19 residues. Germline trimming cut 6 bases from V and 4 bases from J; bases unmatched to any gene: 20. The CDR3 nucleotides are TGCGCCAGCAGTCGGAGACAGGGTTTAGTGGGGATATTCACCGGGGAGCTGTTTTTT. Translated, it gives CASSRRQGLVGIFTGELFF.

The chain couples TRBV7-2 to TRBJ2-7; 14 bases match TRBD2. Germline lookup yields CDR1 SGHTA and CDR2 FQGNSA. V gave up 5 bases and J gave up 6 bases; unmatched junction bases: 12. This CDR3 comprises 17 residues. The CDR3 coding sequence is TGTGCCAGCAGCGGGACTAGCGGGAGTCCCCGACATGGCGAGCAGTACTTC. It is translated as CASSGTSGSPRHGEQYF.

The chain recombines TRBV18 with TRBJ1-1; D may be TRBD1 (5 bases). The CDR3 is 17 residues long. In germline, CDR1 is KGHSH, CDR2 LQKENI. V was cut by 4 bases and J by 7 bases, with 25 bases left in between. CDR3 sequence reads: CASSRPSYGATRVEAFF. In DNA, the CDR3 is TGTGCCAGCTCACGACCCTCCTATGGGGCCACCAGAGTTGAAGCTTTCTTT. Together with reference TRBV18 and TRBJ1-1, the CDR3 gives the full variable domain: NAGVMQNPRHLVRRRGQEARLRCSPMKGHSHVYWYRQLPEEGLKFMVYLQKENIIDESGMPKERFSAEFPKEGPSILRIQQVVRGDSAAYFCASSRPSYGATRVEAFFGQGTRLTVV.

The V and J genes are TRBV12-3 or TRBV12-4 and TRBJ2-3; D gene uncertain. This CDR3 has 12 amino acids. V dropped 6 bases and J dropped 4 bases, with 8 bases sitting between them. CDR3 amino acids: CASSLSPDTQYF. CDR3 nucleotides: TGTGCCAGCAGCCTTAGTCCAGATACGCAGTATTTT.

Here the CDR3 reads CASSEFGQGTDTQYF. CDR3 coding DNA: TGTGCCAGCAGTGAATTTGGACAGGGCACAGATACGCAGTATTTT. The J gene is TRBJ2-3, the V gene TRBV2, with 7 bases fitting TRBD1. The trim removed 2 bases at V and 1 base at J, leaving 3 bases unmatched. From germline, CDR1 is SNHLY and CDR2 FYNNEI. The length of the CDR3 is 15 residues.

This chain links TRBV27 with TRBJ2-7; D ambiguous. Germline V CDR1 and CDR2: MNHEY, SMNVEV (reference sequence). Trimming stripped 5 bases from V and 4 bases from J, with 9 bases between. The CDR3 runs to 12 residues. The CDR3, as DNA: TGTGCCAGCAGTCTAGGATTTTACGAGCAGTACTTC. It encodes CASSLGFYEQYF.

The J gene is TRBJ2-1, the V gene TRBV6-5; TRBD2 matches at 9 bases. Trimming removed 6 bases from V and 1 base from J; junction bases left unmatched: 4. Germline values: CDR1 MNHEY, CDR2 SVGAGI. The CDR3 is 15 residues long. CDR3 nucleotide sequence: TGTGCCAGCAGGGAGAGCGGGAGGTCCTACAATGAGCAGTTCTTC. This translates into CASRESGRSYNEQFF.

The rearrangement joins TRBV7-9 to TRBJ1-1; D might be TRBD1 (6 bases). V lost 5 bases and J 1 base, leaving 11 bases between the germline ends. The CDR3 runs 14 residues. Germline V gene data show CDR1 as SEHNR and CDR2 as FQNEAQ (reference sequence). CDR3 sequence: CASSTDRENTEAFF. The CDR3 bases are TGTGCCAGCAGCACGGACAGAGAGAACACTGAAGCTTTCTTT.

CDR3 region: CASSPLGGADTEAFF. For the CDR3, the DNA is TGCGCCAGCAGCCCCTTGGGGGGTGCGGACACTGAAGCTTTCTTT. The chain joins TRBV5-1 to TRBJ1-1; the D gene is possibly TRBD1 (5 bases). The CDR3 runs 15 residues. CDR1 and CDR2 from the germline V gene are SGHRS and YFSETQ. V was clipped by 4 bases and J by 3 bases, with 16 bases between them.

V and J are TRBV28 and TRBJ2-3; no reliable D call. Germline CDR1 is MDHEN and CDR2 is SYDVKM. The germline V and J ends were trimmed by 5 bases and 6 bases, with 18 bases remaining between them. There are 15 residues in the CDR3. The CDR3 bases are TGTGCCAGCAGTCCCCCCCTGGTACCGCAGGATACGCAGTATTTT. The encoded protein is CASSPPLVPQDTQYF.

This rearrangement joins TRBV5-1 to TRBJ1-5, with no clear D. Germline values: CDR1 SGHRS, CDR2 YFSETQ. Between the trimmed V and J ends, which lost 0 bases and 1 base, there was a span of 5 bases. The CDR3 runs 14 residues. Written as DNA, the CDR3 is TGCGCCAGCAGCTTGGATATCAGCAATCAGCCCCAGCATTTT. This encodes CASSLDISNQPQHF. Filled out from reference TRBV5-1 and TRBJ1-5, the complete variable domain reads KAGVTQTPRYLIKTRGQQVTLSCSPISGHRSVSWYQQTPGQGLQFLFEYFSETQRNKGNFPGRFSGRQFSNSRSEMNVSTLELGDSALYLCASSLDISNQPQHFGDGTRLSIL.

The chain couples TRBV27 to TRBJ2-4, with 8 bases matching TRBD2. From germline, CDR1 is MNHEY and CDR2 SMNVEV (reference sequence). This CDR3 region has 15 residues. With 5 bases clipped from V and 4 bases from J, the junction kept 7 bases outside the gene matches. CDR3 region: CASSGHGGAKNIQYF. The CDR3 DNA reads as TGTGCCAGCAGTGGGCACGGGGGGGCGAAAAACATTCAGTACTTC.

The chain recombines TRBV5-1 with TRBJ1-1; D not resolved. Looked up from germline, CDR1 is SGHRS and CDR2 is YFSETQ. Between the trimmed V and J ends, which lost 5 bases and 6 bases, there was a span of 20 bases. The CDR3 has 15 residues. DNA of the CDR3: TGCGCCAGCAGATCTCGGGAGCGGGGAGAGGCTGAAGCTTTCTTT. Its protein is CASRSRERGEAEAFF. Supplemented by reference TRBV5-1 and TRBJ1-1, the full variable domain reads KAGVTQTPRYLIKTRGQQVTLSCSPISGHRSVSWYQQTPGQGLQFLFEYFSETQRNKGNFPGRFSGRQFSNSRSEMNVSTLELGDSALYLCASRSRERGEAEAFFGQGTRLTVV.

This chain links TRBV7-2 with TRBJ2-2; possible D gene TRBD2, 5 bases. Germline V gene sequence: CDR1 SGHTA, CDR2 FQGNSA. CDR3 length: 14 amino acids. Trimming removed 5 bases at V and 7 bases at J, with 14 bases between. The CDR3 DNA follows: TGTGCCAGCAGCCCGCGCTCGGCGGGCGGGGAGCTGTTTTTT. It encodes CASSPRSAGGELFF.

The genes are TRBV28 and TRBJ1-1; D perhaps matches TRBD1 (6 bases). CDR3 length: 13 amino acids. Trimming removed 5 bases from V and 10 bases from J, with 17 bases in between. Germline assignment: CDR1 MDHEN and CDR2 SYDVKM. In DNA form, the CDR3 reads TGTGCCAGCAGTCAAGGACCAGGGGAGGGAGCTTTCTTT. Protein sequence: CASSQGPGEGAFF.

J is TRBJ2-6 and V is TRBV7-3; D is ambiguous. Trimming stripped 7 bases from V and 0 bases from J, with 7 bases between. The CDR3 runs 14 residues. CDR1 SGHTA and CDR2 FQGTGA come from the germline V gene. In nucleotides, the CDR3 is TGTGCCAGCACCCTCTCCTCTGGGGCCAACGTCCTGACTTTC. This codes for CASTLSSGANVLTF.

The chain links TRBV4-3 to TRBJ2-7, with 7 bases fitting TRBD2. The CDR3 is 15 residues long. V was pared by 1 base and J by 2 bases, with 5 bases of the junction left unmatched. Germline assignment: CDR1 LGHNA and CDR2 YSLEER. The DNA of the CDR3 is TGCGCCAGCAGCCAAGGCCTTGGGACTACCTACGAGCAGTACTTC. Its protein is CASSQGLGTTYEQYF.

CDR3 DNA sequence: TGTGCCAGCAGCGCCACAGGGTCCTACCGTGAGCAGTTCTTC. Protein product: CASSATGSYREQFF. V gene TRBV7-3 combines with J gene TRBJ2-1; a weak D match, TRBD1 (6 bases). V lost 5 bases, J lost 9 bases, and 17 bases lay in between. Per the germline V gene, CDR1 is SGHTA and CDR2 is FQGTGA. The CDR3 runs to 14 residues.

The gene calls are TRBV2 and TRBJ1-5; D not resolved. The CDR3 extends over 13 amino acids. Germline V gives CDR1 SNHLY, CDR2 FYNNEI. The germline V and J ends were trimmed by 6 bases and 4 bases, with 10 bases remaining between them. CDR3 amino acids: CASRETENQPQHF. The DNA of the CDR3 is TGTGCCAGCAGGGAAACAGAAAATCAGCCCCAGCATTTT.

The rearrangement uses TRBV19 and TRBJ2-7; no clear D. Germline V gene sequence: CDR1 LNHDA, CDR2 SQIVND (reference sequence). Trimming pared 7 bases from V and 4 bases from J, leaving 17 bases between. The CDR3 is 14 residues long. The CDR3 spells CASKTMVSSYEQYF. The CDR3, as DNA: TGTGCCAGTAAGACCATGGTTAGCTCTTACGAGCAGTACTTC.

V gene TRBV18 combines with J gene TRBJ1-1; unclear D gene. Trimming took off 1 base at V and 9 bases at J, with 21 bases between the two ends. The germline V gene has CDR1 KGHSH and CDR2 LQKENI. The CDR3 sequence is 16 residues long. CDR3 bases: TGTGCCAGCTCACCACGGGCGGAGGCTAGTCGAACTAAAGCTTTCTTT. Protein: CASSPRAEASRTKAFF.